The T cell receptor beta chain under discussion was sequenced for a study of cytomegalovirus exposure and HLA in healthy donors. The wider study: Unique TCRs numbering some 80 million, obtained from HLA-typed donors, made up an early data release. The Caucasian-associated ancestry cluster held around 81% of 398 genotyped donors.

With regard to this clone: Its specificity is not known.

Study-wide results and limits: The presence/absence work took it that sequencing depth was about the same across donors.

PCR involved 60 Vbeta and 13 Jbeta primers. Clones were read by immunoSEQ multiplex PCR, and TCRdb kept only the in-frame ones, dropping some. The table for this sample gives about 84,000 clones. V was clipped by 2 bases and J by 4 bases, with 8 bases between them. CDR1 and CDR2 (germline): LGHNA, YSLEER. CDR3 length: 13 residues. The chain couples TRBV4-3 to TRBJ2-5; D is ambiguous. The sequencing sample was made of PBMCs. This TCR derives from a man aged 50 to 60 in good health and CMV-seronegative. This CDR3 is CASSQRSGETQYF. CDR3 nucleotide sequence: TGCGCCAGCAGCCAAAGATCGGGAGAGACCCAGTACTTC.